Described below is a single TCR beta chain sequence and its context. The sample belongs to a study of blood T cell repertoires in COVID-19. Study context: Samples came from the United States, Italy and Spain, spanning acute and convalescent COVID-19. T cells, B-cell-depleted T cells, or PBMCs provided the cDNA or gDNA that served as material.

Per the original data handling: Estimation of nucleated cell counts relied on the amplification of reference gene primers. Assay: immunoSEQ multiplex PCR; the TCRdb copy retains only in-frame clones and omits some. V, J and clone size are taken as reported in that table, and D and trimming were inferred from the DNA itself. This table holds under 200,000 clones, more than 75% found once. The receptor's source is a man in his fifties who had recovered from COVID-19. The sequencing sample was made of peripheral blood.

This CDR3 reads CASSIDLTGTSSPDTQYF. CDR3 sequence (DNA): TGTGCCAGTAGTATAGATCTAACCGGGACTAGTTCCCCAGATACGCAGTATTTT. V is TRBV19 and J is TRBJ2-3, with TRBD2 matching over 8 bases. Germline CDR1 is LNHDA and CDR2 is SQIVND (reference sequence). This CDR3 has 18 residues. With V trimmed by 0 bases and J by 4 bases, 12 bases remained unmatched.